This T cell receptor beta chain emerged from a study of CD8 T cells in ankylosing spondylitis. The CDR3 has 17 residues. In germline, CDR1 is SGHVS, CDR2 FQNEAQ. V lost 5 bases, J lost 9 bases, and 16 bases stayed unmatched. Each CDR3 protein is one row after TCRdb ran MiXCR on the 5' RACE reads. This sample yields some 250,000 distinct CDR3 sequences, of which 20% to 30% are seen a single time; approximately 0.61% belongs to the top ten. Sample: blood, either unsorted or a sorted T cell fraction (not recorded which). This rearrangement joins TRBV7-8 to TRBJ2-4, with 10 positions matching TRBD1. This TCR was recovered from a male donor with ankylosing spondylitis or in good health (not recorded which). CDR3 coding DNA: TGTGCCAGCAGCCGTACCGCGGGACAGGGGATCGGAGGCATTCAGTACTTC. Translation gives CASSRTAGQGIGGIQYF.